The clone carrying this TCR beta chain was detected ten times or more. Its antigen remains unknown. In TCRdb, the 5' RACE reads were re-called with MiXCR into one record per CDR3 protein. The table has hundreds of thousands of distinct CDR3 sequences, 16% seen once. The data originate from a study of T-cell memory formation after mild COVID-19. General observations from the study: Pre-infection memory contained some responding clones, which suggested that cross-reactive memory had joined. Mainly CM and EM harbored the contracting CD4+ clones; mainly EMRA harbored the CD8+ ones. Contracting clones, day 15 to 85, had balanced CD4/CD8, and later expanders favored CD4+.

CDR1 SEHNR and CDR2 FQNEAQ come from the germline V gene (reference sequence). Losses at the gene ends were 5 bases for V and 8 bases for J; bases not matched to a gene: 7. This CDR3 contains 15 residues. V is TRBV7-9 and J is TRBJ2-1; 12 nucleotides agree with TRBD2. The clonotype originates from a man younger than 35 who had mild COVID-19 (a few samples of this study predate the infection). Cell type and time point are not known. Sequencing was done on a sample of PBMCs or a T cell subset sorted from them (not recorded which). The CDR3 nucleotides read TGTGCCAGCAGCCCGCCTAGCGGGGGGGCCTATGAGCAGTTCTTC. Translating gives CASSPPSGGAYEQFF.